This T cell receptor (beta chain) was documented in a study of technical replicates of blood from a handful of donors. Only one count was recorded for this clone. Sequencing used immunoSEQ multiplex PCR; TCRdb keeps in-frame clones, though not all of them. Of some 96,000 clones detected, nearly 97% appear once; the ten largest clones hold about 0.21%. Trimming pared 3 bases from V and 3 bases from J, leaving 11 bases between. Looked up from germline, CDR1 is SGHVS and CDR2 is FQNEAQ. This CDR3 contains 14 residues. The chain combines TRBV7-8 with TRBJ1-1; D perhaps matches TRBD1 (5 bases). The sample consisted of T cells isolated from PBMCs. The sequence was obtained from a human donor in good health. DNA of the CDR3: TGTGCCAGCAGCTTCATCAGGGAACACACTGAAGCTTTCTTT. Translating gives CASSFIREHTEAFF.